What follows are 23 T cell receptor beta chains derived from one specimen sequenced in a study of metastatic and nonmetastatic thyroid tumors. MiXCR re-clonotyped the PCR reads for TCRdb. The repertoire holds 35,000 to 50,000 clones, with around 4% as singletons. Patients underwent thyroid surgery, and none had received any treatment before it. Sequencing used blood. The receptors shown here come from a female donor with papillary thyroid cancer or a benign thyroid nodule (not recorded which). Some clones in this sample may be carry-over from other donors' samples.

The rearrangement joins TRBV12-3 or TRBV12-4 to TRBJ1-1; no clear D. This CDR3 is built from 11 residues. V shed 3 bases and J shed 8 bases, with 7 bases lying between them. CDR3 sequence (DNA): TGTGCCAGCAGTTTCTGGGCGGAAGCTTTCTTT. Residues: CASSFWAEAFF.

This clone was seen many times. The rearrangement uses TRBV20-1 and TRBJ2-7; TRBD1 aligns across 8 bases. Germline values: CDR1 DFQATT, CDR2 SNEGSKA (reference sequence). V was clipped by 0 bases and J by 3 bases; unmatched bases: 16. This CDR3 is built from 18 residues. The CDR3 DNA follows: TGCAGTGCTAGAGATAGTTTTACCACAGGGGGGAAGGACTACGAGCAGTACTTC. Its translation is CSARDSFTTGGKDYEQYF.

This clone was observed many times. The chain links TRBV28 to TRBJ2-7; 12 nucleotides align to TRBD2. J was trimmed by 3 bases and V by 6 bases; bases with no gene match: 6. The CDR3 length is 15 residues. Germline V gene lookup returns CDR1 MDHEN and CDR2 SYDVKM. CDR3 in amino acids: CASRVTSGSGYEQYF. The CDR3 DNA follows: TGTGCCAGCAGGGTGACTAGCGGGAGTGGCTACGAGCAGTACTTC.

This clone was seen at least ten times. The V gene is TRBV28, the J gene TRBJ2-5, with 11 positions matching TRBD1. Trimming at V came to 4 bases and at J to 3 bases, leaving 4 bases not matched to a gene. The CDR3 length is 15 residues. The germline V gene has CDR1 MDHEN and CDR2 SYDVKM. The CDR3 coding sequence is TGTGCCAGCAGTTCCCGGGACAGGGGGAAAGAGACCCAGTACTTC. Its protein product is CASSSRDRGKETQYF.

In this sample, this clone turned up many times. The chain has TRBV7-3 and TRBJ2-2; D call uncertain. V lost 1 base and J lost 2, with 11 bases in between. This CDR3 spans 16 amino acids. From germline, CDR1 is SGHTA and CDR2 FQGTGA. CDR3 amino acids: CASSLIRATNTGELFF. CDR3 coding DNA: TGTGCCAGCAGCTTAATTAGGGCCACTAACACCGGGGAGCTGTTTTTT.

This clone was recorded a few times. The chain joins TRBV5-1 to TRBJ2-2; D may be TRBD1 or TRBD2 (5 bases each). Deletions cut 3 bases from V and 4 bases from J, with 16 bases between. The CDR3 runs to 16 residues. Germline CDR1 SGHRS, CDR2 YFSETQ. The CDR3 reads CASSSGPPGATGELFF. CDR3 DNA: TGCGCCAGCAGCTCTGGACCCCCCGGGGCCACCGGGGAGCTGTTTTTT.

Ten or more counts support this clone. The rearrangement uses TRBV24-1 and TRBJ2-1; D not certain. With 2 bases removed from V and 1 base from J, the gap between germline ends came to 11 bases. This CDR3 has 16 residues. CDR1 is KGHDR and CDR2 is SFDVKD in the germline V gene. CDR3 residues: CATSDSGSLSYNEQFF. The DNA for the CDR3 is TGTGCCACCAGTGATTCTGGCAGCCTTTCCTACAATGAGCAGTTCTTC.

This clone was detected many times. The V gene is TRBV10-1, the J gene TRBJ2-3; no definite D call. CDR1 and CDR2 (germline): WNHNN, SYGVQD (reference sequence). V was clipped by 2 bases and J by 1 base, with 1 base between them. The CDR3 contains 12 residues. CDR3 sequence: CASSEGTDTQYF. CDR3 nucleotides: TGCGCCAGCAGTGAGGGCACAGATACGCAGTATTTT.

This clone appeared many times. This may be a read error, as it is one base from a much larger clone. Distinct nucleotide sequences in the sample also encode this CDR3. V and J are TRBV11-3 and TRBJ2-7; D is perhaps TRBD1 (5 bases). The V end lost 5 bases, the J end lost 10 bases, and 15 bases lay between the germline ends. Germline CDR1 reads SGHNT; CDR2 reads YENEEA. The CDR3 has 12 residues. The CDR3 sequence is CASSPRWGEQYF. For the CDR3, the DNA is TGTGCCAGCAGCCCTCGTTGGGGCGAACAGTACTTC.

V gene TRBV7-2 combines with J gene TRBJ2-5; 9 bases are shared with TRBD2. Germline loops: CDR1 SGHTA, CDR2 FQGNSA. V lost 1 base and J lost 7; bases outside the gene matches: 10. The CDR3 sequence is 16 residues long. The chain's CDR3 is CASSLEVSGREGTQYF. The CDR3 bases are TGTGCCAGCAGCTTAGAGGTTAGCGGGAGAGAAGGGACCCAGTACTTC.

This clone appeared a few times. Given a much more abundant clone one base away, this may be a read error. The sample carries other DNA sequences with the same CDR3. The rearrangement uses TRBV5-1 and TRBJ2-1; D is perhaps TRBD2 (6 bases). The V and J ends lost 0 bases and 7 bases respectively, with 11 bases between them. Germline V gene lookup returns CDR1 SGHRS and CDR2 YFSETQ. This CDR3 comprises 14 residues. CDR3 region: CASSLEVGGNEQFF. In DNA form, the CDR3 reads TGCGCCAGCAGCTTGGAGGTCGGGGGAAATGAGCAGTTCTTC.

In its sample, this clone was seen a few times. The chain is built from TRBV7-9 and TRBJ2-7, with 8 bases aligning to TRBD2. Germline V gene data show CDR1 as SEHNR and CDR2 as FQNEAQ (reference sequence). The CDR3 length is 16 residues. The ends lost 2 bases at V and 0 bases at J; junction bases unmatched: 6. Written as DNA, the CDR3 is TGTGCCAGCAGCTTATCTTCTAGCGGGTGCTCCTACGAGCAGTACTTC. Its translation is CASSLSSSGCSYEQYF.

This clone was seen ten or more times. The rearrangement joins TRBV2 to TRBJ2-7; D gene ambiguous. Trimming removed 7 bases from V and 4 bases from J, with 17 bases in between. The CDR3 runs to 14 residues. Germline values: CDR1 SNHLY, CDR2 FYNNEI. The DNA of the CDR3 is TGTGCCAGCAAGTCCTCCAGAAGTAGGTACGAGCAGTACTTC. As protein: CASKSSRSRYEQYF.

This clone was observed many times. This chain connects TRBV20-1 to TRBJ2-1, with D perhaps given as TRBD1 or TRBD2 (6 bases each). The V gene lost 0 bases and the J gene lost 6 bases, with 15 bases spanning the gap. Germline CDR1 and CDR2: DFQATT and SNEGSKA (reference sequence). The CDR3 runs to 15 residues. CDR3: CSARDTRGHINEQFF. CDR3 nucleotides: TGCAGTGCTAGAGATACGCGGGGACACATCAATGAGCAGTTCTTC.

This clone was counted many times. The sample has other DNA sequences that encode this CDR3 too. The chain links TRBV19 to TRBJ2-2, with 11 bases fitting TRBD2. This CDR3 region has 16 residues. Germline CDR1 reads LNHDA; CDR2 reads SQIVND (reference sequence). J lost 2 bases, V lost 4 bases, and 3 bases had no gene match. The CDR3 protein is CASSTGLAENTGELFF. The CDR3 coding sequence is TGTGCCAGTAGTACGGGACTAGCGGAAAACACCGGGGAGCTGTTTTTT.

This clone was recorded at least ten times. The chain employs TRBV28 and TRBJ2-3, with TRBD2 identical over 10 bases. V gave up 3 bases and J gave up 3 bases; unmatched junction bases: 3. The CDR3 covers 15 residues. In germline, CDR1 is MDHEN, CDR2 SYDVKM. As DNA, the CDR3 is TGTGCCAGCAGTTTCTTTAGCGGGAGGACAGATACGCAGTATTTT. This gives the protein CASSFFSGRTDTQYF.

This clone occurred many times. A clone one base away is much larger, so this may be a read error. This chain connects TRBV13 to TRBJ2-1, with unresolved D. Looked up from germline, CDR1 is PRHDT and CDR2 is FYEKMQ (reference sequence). V dropped 7 bases and J dropped 5 bases, with 9 bases sitting between them. The CDR3 covers 12 residues. CDR3 amino acids: CASNYTHNEQFF. In DNA, the CDR3 is TGTGCCAGCAACTACACCCACAATGAGCAGTTCTTC.

The DNA of the CDR3 is TGTGCCAGCATTTCCGACAGGTCTGGAACCACGATATATTTT. Protein sequence: CASISDRSGTTIYF. The V gene is TRBV6-2 or TRBV6-3, the J gene TRBJ1-3; possible D gene TRBD1, 6 bases. The CDR3 consists of 14 residues. The V end was cut by 7 bases, the J end by 13 bases, with 23 bases between. From germline, CDR1 is MNHEY and CDR2 SVGEGT.

This clone was seen many times. The chain carries TRBV5-1 and TRBJ2-7, with TRBD1 matching over 7 bases. Germline V gene sequence: CDR1 SGHRS, CDR2 YFSETQ. The ends lost 0 bases at V and 6 bases at J; junction bases unmatched: 6. The CDR3 loop spans 14 amino acids. DNA for the CDR3: TGCGCCAGCAGCTTGGGACAGGGAGTAGGCGAGCAGTACTTC. This gives the protein CASSLGQGVGEQYF.

The chain recombines TRBV28 with TRBJ2-6, with 7 bases that match TRBD1. After removal of 6 bases from V and 3 bases from J, the junction contained 5 bases not matched to a gene. The V gene's germline CDR1 is MDHEN and CDR2 SYDVKM. The CDR3 extends over 15 amino acids. The CDR3 sequence: CASRSTGYGANVLTF. CDR3 in DNA: TGTGCCAGCAGATCGACAGGGTATGGGGCCAACGTCCTGACTTTC. The full variable domain, completed using reference TRBV28 and TRBJ2-6, is DVKVTQSSRYLVKRTGEKVFLECVQDMDHENMFWYRQDPGLGLRLIYFSYDVKMKEKGDIPEGYSVSREKKERFSLILESASTNQTSMYLCASRSTGYGANVLTFGAGSRLTVL.

This clone was detected ten times or more. The chain is built from TRBV3-1 and TRBJ2-7, with 10 bases aligning to TRBD1. CDR1 is LGHDT, CDR2 YNNKEL, per germline (reference sequence). The V segment lost 4 bases and the J segment 5 bases; nucleotides outside the gene matches: 5. The CDR3 runs 14 residues. CDR3 sequence: CASSRQGADDEQYF. The DNA for the CDR3 is TGTGCCAGCAGCCGACAGGGGGCGGACGACGAGCAGTACTTC.

This clone was seen a handful of times. A read error may explain this, as a much larger clone is one base away. The chain carries TRBV5-6 and TRBJ2-5; TRBD1 agrees at 8 bases. The germline CDR1 and CDR2 sequences are SGHDT and YYEEEE. This CDR3 comprises 15 residues. CDR3: CASSLARTGKETRYF. The CDR3 DNA reads TGTGCCAGCAGCTTGGCCCGGACAGGGAAAGAGACCCGGTACTTC.

A note on this clone: The junction shows a germline mismatch at one end, possibly a read error. The V and J genes are TRBV6-1 and TRBJ2-5, with D perhaps TRBD1 or TRBD2 (5 bases each). Germline CDR1 MNHNS, CDR2 SASEGT. CDR3 length equals 13 residues. In DNA form, the CDR3 reads TGTGCCAGCAGTAGACAGCGGCAAGAGACCCACTACTTC. This encodes CASSRQRQETHYF.